This T cell receptor (beta chain) derives from a study of T cell responses to AZD1222 COVID-19 vaccine. Study-level findings and limits: White British ancestry dominated among donors, who included more females, and clonal diversity was possibly underestimated. Only a handful of AZD1222 recipients, five to seven in all, had baseline seropositivity.

As to this clone: Its target is unknown.

Sequencing was performed with immunoSEQ multiplex PCR; in TCRdb, only in-frame clones are kept and a portion is missing. Altogether some 150,000 clones are present, 90% being singletons, with the ten largest covering more than 3%. Germline V gene lookup returns CDR1 SGHAT and CDR2 FQNNGV. Trimming left V 4 bases short and J 1 base short, with 7 bases between. The CDR3 runs 13 residues. The sample here was peripheral blood, taken 28 days after the second AZD1222 dose. The gene calls are TRBV11-2 and TRBJ1-1; D call uncertain. The clonotype comes from an adult who received the AZD1222 COVID-19 vaccine. The CDR3 DNA reads as TGTGCCAGCAGCTCTCACCGGAACACTGAAGCTTTCTTT. Protein product: CASSSHRNTEAFF.